These 32 T cell receptor beta chains were sequenced from one sample in a study of T cells in Graves' hyperthyroidism and ophthalmopathy. TCR beta CDR3 region amplification was performed from RNA transcripts. An initial round of RT-PCR targeting the TCR CDR3 relied on the HTBI primer set. TCRdb reanalysed the multiplex PCR reads using MiXCR and keeps one entry per CDR3 protein. Altogether roughly 400,000 distinct CDR3 sequences are present, around 15% being singletons, with the ten largest covering 25% to 30%. Specimen: blood. The receptors come from a man aged 50 to 59 with Graves' ophthalmopathy.

This clonotype was seen at least ten times. V and J are TRBV30 and TRBJ2-6; D unclear. V was clipped by 5 bases and J by 2 bases, with 7 bases between them. CDR3 length: 13 residues. CDR1 and CDR2 from the germline V gene are GTSNPN and SVGIG (reference sequence). CDR3 nucleotide sequence: TGTGCCTGGCGGACGGCTGGGGCCAACGTCCTGACTTTC. Residues: CAWRTAGANVLTF.

This chain uses TRBV27 with TRBJ2-7; the match to TRBD1 covers 9 bases. Germline CDR1 reads MNHEY; CDR2 reads SMNVEV (reference sequence). CDR3 length: 14 residues. V shed 4 bases, J shed 4 bases, and the junction held 5 bases outside the gene matches. The DNA for the CDR3 is TGTGCCAGCAGTTCCCTGACAGGGGGGTACGAGCAGTACTTC. As protein: CASSSLTGGYEQYF.

This clonotype was found once. The rearrangement links TRBV6-5 to TRBJ2-7; D uncertain. This CDR3 is built from 12 residues. Germline-derived CDR1 and CDR2 are MNHEY and SVGAGI. The V and J ends lost 2 bases and 5 bases respectively, with 7 bases between them. The CDR3 reads CASSYNSDEQYF. CDR3 in DNA: TGTGCCAGCAGTTACAACTCGGACGAGCAGTACTTC.

This clonotype came up many times. This chain links TRBV11-2 with TRBJ2-7; D unclear. V was trimmed by 1 base and J by 3 bases, leaving 13 bases between them. CDR1 is SGHAT, CDR2 FQNNGV, per germline. The CDR3 has 15 residues. The CDR3 reads CASSLVPDGYYEQYF. CDR3 DNA sequence: TGTGCCAGCAGCTTAGTCCCAGACGGATACTACGAGCAGTACTTC.

The V call is TRBV19, the J call TRBJ1-2; TRBD1 might be the D (6 bases). Looked up from germline, CDR1 is LNHDA and CDR2 is SQIVND (reference sequence). CDR3 size: 12 residues. V lost 7 bases and J 4 bases, leaving 10 bases between the germline ends. The CDR3 coding sequence is TGTGCCAGTACACAGGGTTTCTATGGCTACACCTTC. Translation: CASTQGFYGYTF. The full variable domain, in which reference TRBV19 and TRBJ1-2 provide the parts outside the CDR3, is DGGITQSPKYLFRKEGQNVTLSCEQNLNHDAMYWYRQDPGQGLRLIYYSQIVNDFQKGDIAEGYSVSREKKESFPLTVTSAQKNPTAFYLCASTQGFYGYTFGSGTRLTVV.

In its sample, this clonotype was seen many times. The V and J genes are TRBV4-1 and TRBJ2-7; D is uncertain. This CDR3 region has 14 residues. Germline CDR1 reads MGHRA; CDR2 reads YSYEKL. V was pared by 2 bases and J by 4 bases, with 12 bases between. The CDR3 DNA reads as TGCGCCAGCAGCCAAAATGGGCCCCAATACGAGCAGTACTTC. Its protein is CASSQNGPQYEQYF.

This clonotype appeared many times. The V gene is TRBV5-1, the J gene TRBJ2-7; D ambiguous. Germline lookup yields CDR1 SGHRS and CDR2 YFSETQ. There are 15 residues in the CDR3. V was cut by 0 bases and J by 1 base, with 11 bases left in between. The CDR3 sequence: CASSLEDGSSYEQYF. The CDR3 nucleotides are TGCGCCAGCAGCTTGGAAGATGGCAGTTCCTACGAGCAGTACTTC.

In this sample, this clonotype turned up many times. The rearrangement links TRBV6-1 to TRBJ2-5; TRBD1 is a possible D gene (6 bases). The CDR3 covers 15 residues. The germline V gene encodes CDR1 MNHNS and CDR2 SASEGT. Trimming pared 4 bases from V and 1 base from J, leaving 13 bases between. The CDR3 here is CASSVQGTRQETQYF. The CDR3 coding sequence is TGTGCCAGCAGTGTACAGGGAACCCGCCAAGAGACCCAGTACTTC.

This clonotype was seen ten or more times. This chain links TRBV7-9 with TRBJ1-1, with TRBD1 as a possible D gene (5 bases). The length of the CDR3 is 15 residues. The germline V gene encodes CDR1 SEHNR and CDR2 FQNEAQ (reference sequence). V lost 5 bases, J lost 0 bases, and 13 bases lay in between. The CDR3 coding sequence is TGTGCCAGCAGCCCCACCGGGGCCGTGAACACTGAAGCTTTCTTT. It is translated as CASSPTGAVNTEAFF.

This clonotype showed up just a few times. This chain uses TRBV25-1 with TRBJ1-1; weak D call: TRBD1 (5 bases). Trimming stripped 4 bases from V and 4 bases from J, with 13 bases between. The germline CDR1 and CDR2 sequences are MGHDK and SYGVNS. This CDR3 is built from 14 residues. The CDR3 spells CASSGGVVSTEAFF. CDR3 nucleotides: TGTGCCAGCAGTGGAGGGGTAGTGAGCACTGAAGCTTTCTTT.

With respect to this clonotype: It may be a read error: a sequence one base away is much more abundant. The limits of the CDR3 on the DNA are not certain, so only TCRdb's listed CDR3 is given. J is TRBJ2-2 and V is TRBV29-1; TRBD2, the D gene given by the table, was not confirmed from the DNA. The germline V gene has CDR1 SQVTM and CDR2 ANQGSEA. The length of the CDR3 is 17 amino acids, counting both ends. This CDR3 reads CSVGGGSGTLNTGELLF.

This clonotype was observed a few times. The rearrangement links TRBV24-1 to TRBJ2-3; maybe TRBD2 (6 bases). The V and J ends lost 4 bases and 5 bases respectively, with 15 bases between them. The length of the CDR3 is 15 residues. The germline V gene encodes CDR1 KGHDR and CDR2 SFDVKD. CDR3 region: CATSEEGPGRDTQYF. CDR3 nucleotide sequence: TGTGCCACCAGTGAGGAGGGCCCTGGGAGAGATACGCAGTATTTT.

The rearrangement links TRBV7-9 to TRBJ1-1; D may be TRBD1 (5 bases). Germline V gene lookup returns CDR1 SEHNR and CDR2 FQNEAQ (reference sequence). Trimming took off 1 base at V and 3 bases at J, with 12 bases between the two ends. This CDR3 region has 15 residues. CDR3 DNA: TGTGCCAGCAGCTTAGAAGTAGGGGATCACACTGAAGCTTTCTTT. It translates to CASSLEVGDHTEAFF. Complete variable domain (other parts from reference TRBV7-9 and TRBJ1-1): DTGVSQNPRHKITKRGQNVTFRCDPISEHNRLYWYRQTLGQGPEFLTYFQNEAQLEKSRLLSDRFSAERPKGSFSTLEIQRTEQGDSAMYLCASSLEVGDHTEAFFGQGTRLTVV.

Ten or more counts support this clonotype. The V call is TRBV27, the J call TRBJ2-3, with 11 bases aligning to TRBD1. V was pared by 7 bases and J by 4 bases, with 4 bases of the junction left unmatched. Germline values: CDR1 MNHEY, CDR2 SMNVEV (reference sequence). There are 14 residues in the CDR3. The CDR3 loop reads CASIGQGASDTQYF. In DNA, the CDR3 is TGTGCCAGCATCGGACAGGGGGCATCAGATACGCAGTATTTT.

The rearrangement links TRBV29-1 to TRBJ1-2; the match to TRBD1 covers 7 bases. J lost 7 bases, V lost 2 bases, and 10 bases had no gene match. CDR1 and CDR2 (germline): SQVTM, ANQGSEA. The CDR3 spans 14 residues. CDR3: CSVEMDRTVSGYTF. DNA of the CDR3: TGCAGCGTTGAAATGGACAGGACGGTCAGTGGCTACACCTTC.

The CDR3 here is CASSIDWGSHGELFF. The CDR3 DNA is TGTGCCAGTAGTATAGATTGGGGAAGTCACGGGGAGCTGTTTTTT. J is TRBJ2-2 and V is TRBV19; D is undetermined. In germline, CDR1 is LNHDA, CDR2 SQIVND (reference sequence). CDR3 size: 15 residues. Trimming removed 0 bases from V and 7 bases from J, with 12 bases in between.

The gene calls are TRBV5-4 and TRBJ2-1; the D gene is possibly TRBD1 (6 bases). The CDR3 sequence is 11 residues long. The V and J ends lost 7 bases and 5 bases respectively, with 7 bases between them. Looked up from germline, CDR1 is SGHNT and CDR2 is YYREEE (reference sequence). The CDR3 spells CASEGDNEQFF. The CDR3 DNA reads as TGTGCCAGCGAGGGGGACAATGAGCAGTTCTTC.

This clonotype has a single count. In DNA, the CDR3 is TGCAGCTGGGGGGGCAGGGGGCGAAATGAGCAGTACTTC. This codes for CSWGGRGRNEQYF. The chain links TRBV29-1 to TRBJ2-7; tentatively, D is TRBD1 (8 bases). Germline V lookup: CDR1 SQVTM, CDR2 ANQGSEA. Trimming left V 8 bases short and J 7 bases short, with 21 bases between. This CDR3 has 13 residues.

This clonotype was picked up a small number of times. The chain uses TRBV28 and TRBJ2-2; possibly TRBD2 for D (5 bases). From germline, CDR1 is MDHEN and CDR2 SYDVKM. V lost 7 bases and J lost 3, with 18 bases in between. CDR3 length equals 16 residues. The CDR3 DNA sequence: TGTGCCAGCACCCTAATCGGGAATGCGGACACCGGGGAGCTGTTTTTT. Protein: CASTLIGNADTGELFF.

In this sample, this clonotype turned up a few times. The rearrangement links TRBV15 to TRBJ2-3; D unclear. The CDR3 sequence is 12 residues long. The germline V gene encodes CDR1 LNHNV and CDR2 YYDKDF (reference sequence). The germline V and J ends were trimmed by 2 bases and 7 bases, with 7 bases remaining between them. CDR3 in amino acids: CATSRTENTQYF. As DNA, the CDR3 is TGTGCCACCAGCAGAACAGAAAATACGCAGTATTTT.

This clonotype was seen ten or more times. The chain recombines TRBV3-1 with TRBJ1-5; D gene uncertain. Trimming removed 4 bases from V and 4 bases from J, with 5 bases in between. The germline CDR1 and CDR2 sequences are LGHDT and YNNKEL (reference sequence). CDR3 length: 12 amino acids. In DNA form, the CDR3 reads TGTGCCAGCAGCCTCCCAAATCAGCCCCAGCATTTT. Residues: CASSLPNQPQHF.

The V gene is TRBV6-1, the J gene TRBJ2-7; TRBD1 matches at 7 bases. V dropped 6 bases and J dropped 6; count of bases not matched to a gene: 8. This CDR3 has 13 amino acids. CDR1 is MNHNS, CDR2 SASEGT, per germline. CDR3 sequence reads: CASSLQTGREQYF. The CDR3 nucleotides are TGTGCCAGCAGCCTACAGACAGGGCGCGAGCAGTACTTC.

This clonotype was picked up many times. CDR3 loop: CASSHDRAMDNEQFF. In DNA, the CDR3 is TGTGCCAGCAGCCACGACAGGGCGATGGACAATGAGCAGTTCTTC. The rearrangement uses TRBV5-6 and TRBJ2-1, with 7 bases that match TRBD1. The CDR3 runs 15 residues. V gave up 4 bases and J gave up 5 bases; unmatched junction bases: 9. Germline V CDR1 and CDR2: SGHDT, YYEEEE. Based on the CDR3 plus reference TRBV5-6 and TRBJ2-1, the full variable domain is DAGVTQSPTHLIKTRGQQVTLRCSPKSGHDTVSWYQQALGQGPQFIFQYYEEEERQRGNFPDRFSGHQFPNYSSELNVNALLLGDSALYLCASSHDRAMDNEQFFGPGTRLTVL.

The sample holds many counts of this clonotype. This chain uses TRBV11-3 with TRBJ2-5; D possibly corresponds to TRBD1 (6 bases). The germline V and J ends were trimmed by 5 bases and 4 bases, with 14 bases remaining between them. The CDR3 sequence is 14 residues long. CDR1 and CDR2 from the germline V gene are SGHNT and YENEEA. This chain's CDR3 is CASSLGTGSETQYF. DNA of the CDR3: TGTGCCAGCAGCCTCGGAACAGGGTCAGAGACCCAGTACTTC. The whole variable domain, remainder taken from reference TRBV11-3 and TRBJ2-5, is EAGVVQSPRYKIIEKKQPVAFWCNPISGHNTLYWYLQNLGQGPELLIRYENEEAVDDSQLPKDRFSAERLKGVDSTLKIQPAELGDSAVYLCASSLGTGSETQYFGPGTRLLVL.

Notes on this clonotype: This sequence may be a read error, since a much larger clone differs from it by one base. The chain carries TRBV20-1 and TRBJ2-1; 7 bases fit TRBD2. The CDR3 contains 16 residues. Germline lookup yields CDR1 DFQATT and CDR2 SNEGSKA (reference sequence). CDR3 residues: CSAKEVGLGHANEQLF. CDR3 coding DNA: TGCAGTGCTAAAGAGGTCGGACTAGGGCACGCAAATGAGCAGCTCTTC.

The rearrangement joins TRBV27 to TRBJ1-3; D is unclear. This CDR3 contains 13 residues. The germline V gene encodes CDR1 MNHEY and CDR2 SMNVEV (reference sequence). V lost 2 bases, J lost 0 bases, and 2 bases lay in between. The CDR3 sequence is CASSLVSGNTIYF. The DNA for the CDR3 is TGTGCCAGCAGTTTAGTCTCTGGAAACACCATATATTTT.

The V call is TRBV27, the J call TRBJ2-7, with D hard to call. This CDR3 is 16 amino acids long. Germline-derived CDR1 and CDR2 are MNHEY and SMNVEV (reference sequence). V was shortened by 2 bases and J by 3 bases, with 17 bases between the two germline ends. CDR3 nucleotide sequence: TGTGCCAGCAGTTTACGGTCTGGCGCGCCACACTACGAGCAGTACTTC. Protein sequence: CASSLRSGAPHYEQYF.

This clonotype turned up a few times. The J gene is TRBJ1-1, the V gene TRBV18; 8 bases are a match to TRBD1. The CDR3 is 15 residues long. The J segment lost 1 base and the V segment lost 2 bases, leaving 3 bases of the junction unmatched. CDR1 is KGHSH, CDR2 LQKENI, per germline. The CDR3 DNA reads as TGTGCCAGCTCACCAGGACAGGGAGGGAACACTGAAGCTTTCTTT. Translating it yields CASSPGQGGNTEAFF.

As concerns this clonotype: Since a much larger clone is just one base distant, this may be a read error. The J gene is TRBJ2-7, the V gene TRBV11-3; D is possibly TRBD2 (5 bases). The DNA end is a closer match to TRBJ2-1, so the J assignment may be wrong. This CDR3 is 14 amino acids long. Germline V gene data show CDR1 as SGHNT and CDR2 as YENEEA. CDR3 region: CASSLDTRSYEQFF. As DNA, the CDR3 is TGTGCCAGCAGCTTAGATACTAGGTCTTACGAGCAGTTCTTC.

A few counts support this clonotype. The chain is built from TRBV15 and TRBJ2-7; 7 nucleotides agree with TRBD2. Per germline, CDR1 LNHNV and CDR2 YYDKDF (reference sequence). The CDR3 extends over 17 amino acids. J lost 0 bases, V lost 0 bases, and 8 bases had no gene match. CDR3 coding DNA: TGTGCCACCAGCAGAGATGGGGGGGGGGGATACTCCTACGAGCAGTACTTC. Encoded protein: CATSRDGGGGYSYEQYF.

In this sample, this clonotype turned up many times. The rearrangement uses TRBV2 and TRBJ1-1; TRBD1 matches at 7 bases. The CDR3 consists of 15 residues. V dropped 3 bases and J dropped 3; count of bases not matched to a gene: 7. CDR1 and CDR2 from the germline V gene are SNHLY and FYNNEI. The CDR3: CASSDKRGLDTEAFF. DNA for the CDR3: TGTGCCAGCAGTGATAAAAGGGGGCTTGACACTGAAGCTTTCTTT.

A remark on this clonotype: A much larger clone differs from this one at a single base, so this may be a read error. The genes are TRBV27 and TRBJ1-1; D ambiguous. Germline CDR1 reads MNHEY; CDR2 reads SMNVEV (reference sequence). The CDR3 has 15 residues. The CDR3 here is CASSLSPGMDTEASF. The CDR3 DNA follows: TGTGCCAGCAGTTTATCTCCGGGGATGGATACTGAAGCTTCCTTT.